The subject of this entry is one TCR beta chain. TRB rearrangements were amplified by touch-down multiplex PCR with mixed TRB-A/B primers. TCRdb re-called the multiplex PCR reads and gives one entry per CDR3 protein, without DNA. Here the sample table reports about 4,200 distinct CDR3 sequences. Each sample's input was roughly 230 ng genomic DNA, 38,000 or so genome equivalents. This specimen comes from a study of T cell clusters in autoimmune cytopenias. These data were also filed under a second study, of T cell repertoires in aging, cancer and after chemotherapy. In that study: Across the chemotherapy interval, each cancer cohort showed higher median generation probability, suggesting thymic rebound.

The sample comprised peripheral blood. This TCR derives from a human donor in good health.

The chain's CDR3 is CASTLETGPYGYTF. The rearrangement uses TRBV6-2 or TRBV6-3 and TRBJ1-2; TCRdb selects TRBD1, and the lack of DNA leaves this call unchecked. The CDR3 runs to 14 residues. The V gene's germline CDR1 is MNHEY and CDR2 SVGEGT.